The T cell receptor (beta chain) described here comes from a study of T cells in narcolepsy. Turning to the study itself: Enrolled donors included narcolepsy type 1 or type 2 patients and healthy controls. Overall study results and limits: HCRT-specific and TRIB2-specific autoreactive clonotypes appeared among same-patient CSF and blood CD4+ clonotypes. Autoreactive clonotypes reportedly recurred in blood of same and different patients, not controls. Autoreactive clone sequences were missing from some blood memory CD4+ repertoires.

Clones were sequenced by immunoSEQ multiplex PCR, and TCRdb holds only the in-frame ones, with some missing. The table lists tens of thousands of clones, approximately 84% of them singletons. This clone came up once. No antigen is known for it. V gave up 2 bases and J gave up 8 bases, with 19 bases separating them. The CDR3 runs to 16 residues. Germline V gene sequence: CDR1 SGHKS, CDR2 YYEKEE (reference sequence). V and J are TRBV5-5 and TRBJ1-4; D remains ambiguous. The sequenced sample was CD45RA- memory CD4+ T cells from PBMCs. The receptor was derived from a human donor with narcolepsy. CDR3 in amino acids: CASSLPGSAQGEKLFF. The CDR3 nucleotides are TGTGCCAGCAGCTTACCCGGATCGGCACAAGGAGAAAAACTGTTTTTT.